These 10 T cell receptor beta chains were all obtained from the same sample, sequenced in a study of preoperative IRX-2 immunotherapy in early breast cancer. Noted treatment: preoperative locoregional IRX-2 cytokine immunotherapy. Clones were read by immunoSEQ multiplex PCR, and TCRdb kept only the in-frame ones, dropping some. This sample has a few thousand clones; roughly 80% occur once, and the top ten carry 7%. Here the sequenced sample was tumor tissue, taken after IRX-2 immunotherapy. Receptor source: a human donor with breast cancer.

This clone is a singleton in its sample. The junction shows a germline mismatch at one end, possibly a read error. V usage is TRBV15 and J usage is TRBJ2-1; no clear D. CDR3 length: 14 amino acids. Germline assignment: CDR1 LNHNV and CDR2 YYDKDF (reference sequence). In nucleotides, the CDR3 is TGTGCCAGCAGCTTAGATTCCCTATACAATGAGCAGTTCTTC. This sequence encodes CASSLDSLYNEQFF.

This clone is large by share. The rearrangement links TRBV29-1 to TRBJ1-5; unclear D gene. With 4 bases removed from V and 5 bases from J, the gap between germline ends came to 21 bases. This CDR3 has 16 amino acids. Germline V gene data show CDR1 as SQVTM and CDR2 as ANQGSEA. CDR3 nucleotide sequence: TGCAGCGTTGTTATGGCAGTCGCCGCCAAGGATCAGCCCCAGCATTTT. It encodes CSVVMAVAAKDQPQHF.

This chain uses TRBV28 with TRBJ2-7; D is unresolved. The CDR3 length is 15 residues. Deletions cut 2 bases from V and 6 bases from J, with 17 bases between. In germline, CDR1 is MDHEN, CDR2 SYDVKM. The DNA for the CDR3 is TGTGCCAGCAGTTTAGGTATCGGCCCGCCACCCGAGCAGTACTTC. This translates into CASSLGIGPPPEQYF.

The CDR3 loop is CASSSPPLQGSYEQYF. CDR3 sequence (DNA): TGTGCCAGCAGCTCCCCCCCCTTACAGGGGTCCTACGAGCAGTACTTC. The genes are TRBV7-1 and TRBJ2-7; 7 bases align to TRBD1. TRBV7-1 is an open reading frame whose function is uncertain. Unmatched junction bases numbered 9, after V lost 3 bases and J lost 1 base. The CDR3 consists of 16 residues.

This CDR3 is CASTLAGVTEQYF. The CDR3 coding sequence is TGTGCCAGCACTTTAGCGGGAGTAACGGAGCAGTACTTC. The rearrangement joins TRBV6-8 to TRBJ2-7, with 9 bases matching TRBD2. The CDR3 loop spans 13 amino acids. Per germline, CDR1 MNHGY and CDR2 SAAAGT. V lost 7 bases and J lost 7; bases outside the gene matches: 8.

The chain uses TRBV19 and TRBJ2-1; D is perhaps TRBD1 (6 bases). There are 14 residues in the CDR3. The ends were cut back, 3 bases at V and 3 bases at J, with 9 bases in the middle. From germline, CDR1 is LNHDA and CDR2 SQIVND (reference sequence). CDR3 in DNA: TGTGCCAGTAGTATGCACAGGGTCTACAATGAGCAGTTCTTC. It is translated as CASSMHRVYNEQFF.

V gene TRBV1 combines with J gene TRBJ2-2; TRBD2 was called by the table and not checked on the DNA. TRBV1 is termed a pseudogene. This CDR3 comprises 16 residues. The CDR3 spells CASSQDSLSNTGELFF. CDR3 in DNA: TGCGCCAGCAGCCAAGATAGTTTGTCGAACACCGGGGAGCTGTTTTTT.

The chain joins TRBV4-1 to TRBJ1-4, with a weak D call TRBD1 (5 bases). The CDR3 runs 15 residues. Trimming shortened V by 6 bases and J by 6 bases, and 17 bases separated the two germline ends. Germline V gene data show CDR1 as MGHRA and CDR2 as YSYEKL. The CDR3 sequence: CASSLTRDGYEKLFF. The CDR3 DNA is TGCGCCAGCAGTCTCACCCGGGACGGATATGAAAAACTGTTTTTT.

This clone is a singleton in its sample. The rearrangement links TRBV30 to TRBJ2-7, with D unresolved. V was pared by 3 bases and J by 0 bases, with 15 bases between. There are 15 residues in the CDR3. Germline V gene data show CDR1 as GTSNPN and CDR2 as SVGIG (reference sequence). This CDR3 is CAWRDRARSSYEQYF. DNA for the CDR3: TGTGCCTGGAGAGACCGGGCCCGTAGCTCCTACGAGCAGTACTTC.

This clone showed up just once. The chain has TRBV12-5 and TRBJ1-5; 7 nucleotides match TRBD1. Germline lookup yields CDR1 LGHNT and CDR2 FRNRAP. Trimming at V came to 2 bases and at J to 6 bases, leaving 7 bases not matched to a gene. This CDR3 is built from 15 residues. DNA of the CDR3: TGTGCTAGTGGTTTGATTTCGGCAGGGGGTCAGCCCCAGCATTTT. Translating it yields CASGLISAGGQPQHF.